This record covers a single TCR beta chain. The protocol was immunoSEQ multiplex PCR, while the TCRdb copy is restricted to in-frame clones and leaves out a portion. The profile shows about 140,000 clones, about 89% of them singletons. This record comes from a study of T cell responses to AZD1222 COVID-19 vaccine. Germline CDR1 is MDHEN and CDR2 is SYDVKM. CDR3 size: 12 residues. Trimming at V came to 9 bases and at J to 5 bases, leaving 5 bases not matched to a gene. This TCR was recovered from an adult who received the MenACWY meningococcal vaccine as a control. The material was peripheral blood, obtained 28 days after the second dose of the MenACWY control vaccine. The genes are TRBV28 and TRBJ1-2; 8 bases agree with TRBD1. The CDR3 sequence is CASGQGTYGYTF. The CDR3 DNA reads TGTGCCAGTGGACAGGGAACATATGGCTACACCTTC.